This TCR beta chain originates from a study of post-analysis software for immune sequencing data. Points from the study as a whole: Controls' normalized Chao1 diversity significantly exceeded that of multiple sclerosis patients. Comparison of patients with controls showed five TRBV segments more frequent in patients, TRBV5-6, TRBV5-1 and TRBV20-1 among them.

Germline lookup yields CDR1 DFQATT and CDR2 SNEGSKA (reference sequence). With 1 base clipped from V and 0 bases from J, the junction kept 9 bases outside the gene matches. The CDR3 consists of 17 residues. The library was made from cDNA and included unique molecular identifiers. TCRdb fed the PCR reads into MiXCR, producing one record per CDR3 protein. Of approximately 730,000 distinct CDR3 sequences in the sample, just under 30% were seen once. Note on this clonotype: The antigen is unknown.

Material for sequencing was blood. The chain combines TRBV20-1 with TRBJ1-5; 7 positions agree with TRBD1. The clonotype was recovered from a girl aged 5-17 years with multiple sclerosis. CDR3 amino acids: CSARVGTVPHSNQPQHF. The CDR3, as DNA: TGCAGTGCTAGAGTTGGGACAGTGCCACATAGCAATCAGCCCCAGCATTTT.